The 26 T cell receptor beta chains below all came from one sample that was sequenced in a study of cytomegalovirus exposure and HLA in healthy donors. Profiling relied on immunoSEQ multiplex PCR, and the TCRdb table lists in-frame clones only, not all of them. This sample yields 150,000 to 200,000 clones, of which more than 70% are seen a single time; about 1.6% belongs to the top ten. Material for sequencing was PBMCs. The receptors originated from a woman aged 18-35 years in good health and CMV-seronegative.

The chain carries TRBV15 and TRBJ2-5; 13 positions agree with TRBD2. The CDR3 is made up of 12 amino acids. The germline gives CDR1 LNHNV, CDR2 YYDKDF (reference sequence). The CDR3 DNA is TGTGGGACTAGCGGGAGTGGGGAGACCCAGTACTTC. This gives the protein CGTSGSGETQYF. Filled out from reference TRBV15 and TRBJ2-5, the complete variable domain reads DAMVIQNPRYQVTQFGKPVTLSCSQTLNHNVMYWYQQKSSQAPKLLFHYYDKDFNNEADTPDNFQSRRPNTSFCFLDIRSPGLGDTAMYLCGTSGSGETQYFGPGTRLLVL.

The rearrangement links TRBV9 to TRBJ2-5, with D tentatively TRBD2 (6 bases). The CDR3 runs 13 residues. The V gene lost 1 base and the J gene lost 4 bases, with 8 bases spanning the gap. Germline V gene data show CDR1 as SGDLS and CDR2 as YYNGEE. CDR3 DNA sequence: TGTGCCAGCAGCGTAACGGGGGTAGAGACCCAGTACTTC. It yields the protein CASSVTGVETQYF.

The chain combines TRBV6-5 with TRBJ2-7; D might be TRBD1 (5 bases). CDR1 and CDR2 from the germline V gene are MNHEY and SVGAGI. Trimming took off 4 bases at V and 0 bases at J, with 16 bases between the two ends. There are 16 residues in the CDR3. The CDR3 nucleotides read TGTGCCAGCAGTTCTCTTTACAGGCTCCTCTCCTACGAGCAGTACTTC. This sequence encodes CASSSLYRLLSYEQYF.

The V call is TRBV5-4, the J call TRBJ1-6; 7 bases line up with TRBD1. The junction had 2 bases not matched to a gene; V was cut back by 4 bases and J by 4 bases. The germline V gene has CDR1 SGHNT and CDR2 YYREEE (reference sequence). The CDR3 runs to 14 residues. The DNA of the CDR3 is TGTGCCAGCAGCCAACAGGGGTATAATTCACCCCTCCACTTT. Translation: CASSQQGYNSPLHF. Drawing the rest from reference TRBV5-4 and TRBJ1-6, the complete variable domain is ETGVTQSPTHLIKTRGQQVTLRCSSQSGHNTVSWYQQALGQGPQFIFQYYREEENGRGNFPPRFSGLQFPNYSSELNVNALELDDSALYLCASSQQGYNSPLHFGNGTRLTVT.

The chain joins TRBV11-1 to TRBJ2-7, with D unresolved. V was trimmed by 2 bases and J by 6 bases, leaving 11 bases between them. Germline V gene data show CDR1 as SGHAT and CDR2 as FQDESV (reference sequence). The CDR3 sequence is 13 residues long. The DNA of the CDR3 is TGTGCCAGCAGCTTACTCTCTACCGGCGAGCAGTACTTC. This sequence encodes CASSLLSTGEQYF. The full variable domain, in which reference TRBV11-1 and TRBJ2-7 provide the parts outside the CDR3, is EAEVAQSPRYKITEKSQAVAFWCDPISGHATLYWYRQILGQGPELLVQFQDESVVDDSQLPKDRFSAERLKGVDSTLKIQPAELGDSAMYLCASSLLSTGEQYFGPGTRLTVT.

The CDR3 region has the DNA TGTGCCAGCAGTTTTAGTGGGGGGGCCACAGATACGCAGTATTTT. Protein: CASSFSGGATDTQYF. The chain couples TRBV6-5 to TRBJ2-3, with D maybe TRBD2 (7 bases). CDR3 length equals 15 residues. The V end lost 4 bases, the J end lost 2 bases, and 13 bases lay between the germline ends. Germline CDR1 is MNHEY and CDR2 is SVGAGI.

The J gene is TRBJ1-6, the V gene TRBV14; D is uncertain. Germline loops: CDR1 SGHDN, CDR2 FVKESK. The germline V and J ends were trimmed by 1 base and 5 bases, with 12 bases remaining between them. CDR3 length equals 16 residues. The CDR3, as DNA: TGTGCCAGCAGCCAAGTTTCGACTTGGAATAATTCACCCCTCCACTTT. Protein: CASSQVSTWNNSPLHF.

This chain connects TRBV4-1 to TRBJ1-5; D is unclear. The V and J ends lost 3 bases and 6 bases respectively, with 15 bases between them. CDR3 length: 15 amino acids. CDR1 is MGHRA and CDR2 is YSYEKL in the germline V gene. CDR3 sequence: CASSQEGIRRQPQHF. The CDR3 coding sequence is TGCGCCAGCAGCCAGGAAGGTATCAGGCGTCAGCCCCAGCATTTT.

This chain joins TRBV30 and TRBJ2-7; 7 bases line up with TRBD1. In germline, CDR1 is GTSNPN, CDR2 SVGIG (reference sequence). Trimming took 0 bases from V and 5 from J; bases not matched to a gene: 13. CDR3 length: 16 residues. The CDR3 DNA reads as TGTGCCTGGAGTGTAGGGGCCGGGACAGTGGGGAACGAGCAGTACTTC. Translating it yields CAWSVGAGTVGNEQYF. Looking up the rest from reference TRBV30 and TRBJ2-7 gives the full variable domain: SQTIHQWPATLVQPVGSPLSLECTVEGTSNPNLYWYRQAAGRGLQLLFYSVGIGQISSEVPQNLSASRPQDRQFILSSKKLLLSDSGFYLCAWSVGAGTVGNEQYFGPGTRLTVT.

V gene TRBV11-2 combines with J gene TRBJ1-2; 9 positions match TRBD1. Germline V gene sequence: CDR1 SGHAT, CDR2 FQNNGV. V gave up 3 bases and J gave up 8 bases; unmatched junction bases: 16. The CDR3 loop spans 17 amino acids. The DNA for the CDR3 is TGTGCCAGCAGCTTGTCCCCCCAACAGGGGGCAGGTCGGGGCTACACCTTC. Translation: CASSLSPQQGAGRGYTF.

The chain recombines TRBV7-9 with TRBJ2-3; D gene uncertain. Looked up from germline, CDR1 is SEHNR and CDR2 is FQNEAQ (reference sequence). This CDR3 region has 16 residues. The germline V and J ends were trimmed by 6 bases and 2 bases, with 18 bases remaining between them. CDR3 sequence (DNA): TGTGCCAGCAGTCACCGAGGTGGCAGTCTCACAGATACGCAGTATTTT. Encoded protein: CASSHRGGSLTDTQYF.

This chain uses TRBV14 with TRBJ2-1; 9 bases match TRBD1. The CDR3 loop spans 16 amino acids. The junction had 8 bases not matched to a gene; V was cut back by 4 bases and J by 4 bases. The germline V gene has CDR1 SGHDN and CDR2 FVKESK. The CDR3 region is CASSLGPGQGYNEQFF. The CDR3, as DNA: TGTGCCAGCAGCCTAGGTCCTGGACAGGGGTACAATGAGCAGTTCTTC.

The gene calls are TRBV29-1 and TRBJ2-3; TRBD1 agrees at 10 bases. This CDR3 has 15 residues. The germline CDR1 and CDR2 sequences are SQVTM and ANQGSEA. V trimming: 7 bases; J trimming: 1 base; junction bases outside the gene matches: 8. In nucleotides, the CDR3 is TGCAGCGCATCGACAGGGGGCTTTGGCACAGATACGCAGTATTTT. Its translation: CSASTGGFGTDTQYF.

V gene TRBV6-1 combines with J gene TRBJ2-3, with 7 bases aligning to TRBD2. The CDR3 extends over 13 amino acids. Germline V lookup: CDR1 MNHNS, CDR2 SASEGT. V was clipped by 8 bases and J by 3 bases; unmatched bases: 5. CDR3 DNA: TGTGCCAGCCAAGGACTAGTAACAGATACGCAGTATTTT. As protein: CASQGLVTDTQYF.

This chain uses TRBV7-8 with TRBJ2-3; TRBD2 matches at 11 bases. V lost 1 base and J lost 6; bases outside the gene matches: 3. Per the germline V gene, CDR1 is SGHVS and CDR2 is FQNEAQ. The CDR3 sequence is 15 residues long. The CDR3 loop reads CASSLELAGVDTQYF. In DNA form, the CDR3 reads TGTGCCAGCAGCTTAGAACTAGCGGGAGTCGATACGCAGTATTTT.

This chain links TRBV19 with TRBJ1-2; D is unclear. The V gene's germline CDR1 is LNHDA and CDR2 SQIVND (reference sequence). CDR3 size: 11 residues. Between the trimmed V and J ends, which lost 6 bases and 5 bases, there was a span of 7 bases. CDR3 bases: TGTGCCAGTAGCGGACTGTATGGCTACACCTTC. It specifies CASSGLYGYTF. Supplemented by reference TRBV19 and TRBJ1-2, the full variable domain reads DGGITQSPKYLFRKEGQNVTLSCEQNLNHDAMYWYRQDPGQGLRLIYYSQIVNDFQKGDIAEGYSVSREKKESFPLTVTSAQKNPTAFYLCASSGLYGYTFGSGTRLTVV.

The gene calls are TRBV7-6 and TRBJ2-7; TRBD1 matches at 7 bases. This CDR3 spans 18 amino acids. Losses at the gene ends were 1 base for V and 2 bases for J; bases not matched to a gene: 14. Germline-derived CDR1 and CDR2 are SGHVS and FNYEAQ. CDR3 sequence: CASSLGGVGTELTYEQYF. CDR3 DNA: TGTGCCAGCAGCTTAGGGGGAGTGGGGACAGAGCTTACCTACGAGCAGTACTTC.

This chain connects TRBV6-6 to TRBJ1-4; tentative D call: TRBD1 (6 bases). V was trimmed by 5 bases and J by 5 bases, leaving 15 bases between them. CDR1 is MNHNY and CDR2 is SVGAGI in the germline V gene (reference sequence). CDR3 size: 15 residues. The CDR3: CASSDRSTLNEKLFF. The CDR3 nucleotides are TGTGCCAGCAGTGACAGGAGCACCTTAAATGAAAAACTGTTTTTT.

The chain uses TRBV19 and TRBJ1-5, with TRBD1 matching 8 bases. V dropped 4 bases and J dropped 7; count of bases not matched to a gene: 15. Germline V gene data show CDR1 as LNHDA and CDR2 as SQIVND (reference sequence). This CDR3 comprises 17 residues. CDR3 loop: CASSTHPGGVFEQPQHF. CDR3 nucleotide sequence: TGTGCCAGTAGTACACATCCAGGGGGCGTCTTCGAACAGCCCCAGCATTTT.

The chain uses TRBV27 and TRBJ1-5; D gene uncertain. This CDR3 comprises 15 residues. V lost 5 bases and J 11 bases, leaving 22 bases between the germline ends. CDR1 and CDR2 from the germline V gene are MNHEY and SMNVEV (reference sequence). The CDR3 bases are TGTGCCAGCAGTATGGGCGTGGGTGTAATTAAATCCCAGCATTTT. It yields the protein CASSMGVGVIKSQHF.

This clone was seen only a few times. This chain connects TRBV5-1 to TRBJ1-2; D is undetermined. The length of the CDR3 is 14 residues. Between the trimmed V and J ends, which lost 7 bases and 4 bases, there was a span of 17 bases. The germline V gene encodes CDR1 SGHRS and CDR2 YFSETQ. The DNA for the CDR3 is TGCGCCAGCGCCCCCGACGGACTGATCTATGGCTACACCTTC. Protein: CASAPDGLIYGYTF.

The chain links TRBV6-6 to TRBJ2-7; D might be TRBD2 (5 bases). CDR3 length equals 16 residues. Germline-derived CDR1 and CDR2 are MNHNY and SVGAGI (reference sequence). V lost 7 bases and J lost 3, with 22 bases in between. In DNA form, the CDR3 reads TGTGCCAGCACCGATGCCCACGGGAAAGGGCTCTACGAGCAGTACTTC. This sequence encodes CASTDAHGKGLYEQYF.

The chain is built from TRBV4-1 and TRBJ1-6; TRBD1 is a possible D gene (6 bases). V was cut by 1 base and J by 6 bases, with 16 bases left in between. This CDR3 has 17 residues. Germline loops: CDR1 MGHRA, CDR2 YSYEKL. The CDR3 loop is CASSQVPEGGVNSPLHF. CDR3 bases: TGCGCCAGCAGCCAAGTACCCGAAGGGGGAGTTAATTCACCCCTCCACTTT.

The chain carries TRBV27 and TRBJ2-3; the match to TRBD2 covers 8 bases. After removal of 7 bases from V and 1 base from J, the junction contained 16 bases not matched to a gene. The germline V gene has CDR1 MNHEY and CDR2 SMNVEV (reference sequence). The CDR3 spans 18 residues. The CDR3 loop is CASNSYARGLVGTDTQYF. As DNA, the CDR3 is TGTGCCAGCAACTCCTATGCCCGGGGACTAGTTGGCACAGATACGCAGTATTTT.

There are a few counts of this clone. The chain employs TRBV10-3 and TRBJ1-6, with D possibly TRBD1 on 6 matching bases. In germline, CDR1 is ENHRY, CDR2 SYGVKD. The CDR3 runs 15 residues. Trimming took 5 bases from V and 8 from J, leaving 16 bases between them. CDR3 residues: CAISRDTARDSPLHF. CDR3 nucleotides: TGTGCCATCAGTCGGGACACAGCACGAGATTCACCCCTCCACTTT.

This chain connects TRBV7-9 to TRBJ1-2, with D tentatively TRBD1 (5 bases). CDR3 length: 11 residues. The germline V gene has CDR1 SEHNR and CDR2 FQNEAQ (reference sequence). The V and J ends lost 4 bases and 8 bases respectively, with 8 bases between them. CDR3 nucleotide sequence: TGTGCCAGCAGCTCAGGGAGGGGCTACACCTTC. Protein product: CASSSGRGYTF.